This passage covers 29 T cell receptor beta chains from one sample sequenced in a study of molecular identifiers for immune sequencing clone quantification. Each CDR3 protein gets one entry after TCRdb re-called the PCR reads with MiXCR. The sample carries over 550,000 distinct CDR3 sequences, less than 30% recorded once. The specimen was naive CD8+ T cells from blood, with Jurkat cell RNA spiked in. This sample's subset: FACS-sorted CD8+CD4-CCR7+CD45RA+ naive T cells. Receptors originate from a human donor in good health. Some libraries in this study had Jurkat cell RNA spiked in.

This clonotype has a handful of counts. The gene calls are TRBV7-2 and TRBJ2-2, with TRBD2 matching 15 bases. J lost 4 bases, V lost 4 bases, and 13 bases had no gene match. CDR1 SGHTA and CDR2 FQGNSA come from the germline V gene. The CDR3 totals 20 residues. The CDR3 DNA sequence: TGTGCCAGCAGCTCGCAGACCGGGACTAGCGGGGGGTCCACCACCGGGGAGCTGTTTTTT. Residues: CASSSQTGTSGGSTTGELFF.

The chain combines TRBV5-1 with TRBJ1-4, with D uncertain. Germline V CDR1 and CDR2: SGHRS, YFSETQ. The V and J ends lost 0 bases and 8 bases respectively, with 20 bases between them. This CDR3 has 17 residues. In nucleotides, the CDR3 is TGCGCCAGCAGCTTGGATTTGGACGGGCGGATGGAAGAAAAACTGTTTTTT. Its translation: CASSLDLDGRMEEKLFF. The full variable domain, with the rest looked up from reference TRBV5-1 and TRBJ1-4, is KAGVTQTPRYLIKTRGQQVTLSCSPISGHRSVSWYQQTPGQGLQFLFEYFSETQRNKGNFPGRFSGRQFSNSRSEMNVSTLELGDSALYLCASSLDLDGRMEEKLFFGSGTQLSVL.

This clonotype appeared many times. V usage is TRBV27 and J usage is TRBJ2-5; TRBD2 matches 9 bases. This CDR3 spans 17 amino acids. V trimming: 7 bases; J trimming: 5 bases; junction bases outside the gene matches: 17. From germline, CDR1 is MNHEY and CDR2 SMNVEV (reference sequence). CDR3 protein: CASNPMGVAGVRETQYF. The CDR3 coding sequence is TGTGCCAGCAACCCAATGGGGGTAGCGGGAGTAAGGGAGACCCAGTACTTC.

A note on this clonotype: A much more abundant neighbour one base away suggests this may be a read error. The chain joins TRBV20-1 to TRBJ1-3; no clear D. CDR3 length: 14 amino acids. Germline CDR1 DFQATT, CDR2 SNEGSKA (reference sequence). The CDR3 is CSARPPAEGNTMYF. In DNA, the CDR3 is TGCAGTGCTAGACCGCCCGCTGAAGGAAACACCATGTATTTT.

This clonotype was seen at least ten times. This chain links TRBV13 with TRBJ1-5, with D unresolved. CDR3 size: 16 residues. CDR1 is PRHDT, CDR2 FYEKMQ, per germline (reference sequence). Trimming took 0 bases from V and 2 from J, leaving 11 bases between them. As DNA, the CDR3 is TGTGCCAGCAGCTTAGGTTCGGGGATGGGCAATCAGCCCCAGCATTTT. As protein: CASSLGSGMGNQPQHF. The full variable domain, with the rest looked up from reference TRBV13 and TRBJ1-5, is AAGVIQSPRHLIKEKRETATLKCYPIPRHDTVYWYQQGPGQDPQFLISFYEKMQSDKGSIPDRFSAQQFSDYHSELNMSSLELGDSALYFCASSLGSGMGNQPQHFGDGTRLSIL.

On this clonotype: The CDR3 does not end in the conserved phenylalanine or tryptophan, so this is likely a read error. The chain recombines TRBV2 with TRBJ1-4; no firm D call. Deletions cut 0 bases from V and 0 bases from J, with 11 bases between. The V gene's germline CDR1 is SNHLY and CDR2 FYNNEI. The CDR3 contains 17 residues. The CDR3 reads CASSEALPGATNEKLFL. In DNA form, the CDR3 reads TGTGCCAGCAGTGAAGCGCTTCCGGGCGCAACTAATGAAAAACTGTTTCTT.

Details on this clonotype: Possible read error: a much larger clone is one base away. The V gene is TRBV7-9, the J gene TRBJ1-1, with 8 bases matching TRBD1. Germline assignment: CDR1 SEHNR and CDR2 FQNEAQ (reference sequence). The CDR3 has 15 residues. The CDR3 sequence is CASRPDRGTNPEAFF. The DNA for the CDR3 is TGTGCCAGCCGTCCCGACAGGGGAACGAACCCTGAAGCTTTCTTT.

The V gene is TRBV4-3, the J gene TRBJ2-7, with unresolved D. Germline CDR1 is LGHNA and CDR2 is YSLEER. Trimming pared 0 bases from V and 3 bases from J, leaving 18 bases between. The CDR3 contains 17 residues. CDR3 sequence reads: CASSQDQGVGSSYEQYF. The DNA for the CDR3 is TGCGCCAGCAGCCAAGATCAAGGCGTCGGGTCAAGCTACGAGCAGTACTTC.

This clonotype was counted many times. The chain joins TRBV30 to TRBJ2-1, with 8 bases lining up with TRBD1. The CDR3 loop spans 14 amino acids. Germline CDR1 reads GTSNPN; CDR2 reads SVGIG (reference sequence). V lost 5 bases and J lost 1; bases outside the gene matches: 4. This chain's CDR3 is CAWGDRGSYNEQFF. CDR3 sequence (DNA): TGTGCCTGGGGCGACAGGGGATCCTACAATGAGCAGTTCTTC.

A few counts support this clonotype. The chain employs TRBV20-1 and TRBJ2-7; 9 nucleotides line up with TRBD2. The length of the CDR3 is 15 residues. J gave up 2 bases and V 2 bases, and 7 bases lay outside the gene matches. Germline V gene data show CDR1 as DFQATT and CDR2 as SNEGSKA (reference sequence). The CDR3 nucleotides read TGCAGTGCTAGACCTCGCCTAGCGGGGACCTACGAGCAGTACTTC. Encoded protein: CSARPRLAGTYEQYF.

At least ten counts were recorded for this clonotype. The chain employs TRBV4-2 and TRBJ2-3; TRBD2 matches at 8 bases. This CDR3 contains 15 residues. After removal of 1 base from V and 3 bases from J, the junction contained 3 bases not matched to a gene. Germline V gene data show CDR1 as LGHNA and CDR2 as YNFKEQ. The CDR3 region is CASSQVTSGTDTQYF. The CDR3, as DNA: TGTGCCAGCAGCCAAGTTACTAGCGGAACAGATACGCAGTATTTT.

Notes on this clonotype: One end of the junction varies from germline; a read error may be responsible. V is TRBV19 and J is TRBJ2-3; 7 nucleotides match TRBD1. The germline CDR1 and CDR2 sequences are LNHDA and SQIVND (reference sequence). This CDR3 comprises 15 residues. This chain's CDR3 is CASGILGQLTDTQYF. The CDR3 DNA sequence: TGTGCCAGTGGTATCTTGGGACAGCTCACAGATACGCAGTATTTT.

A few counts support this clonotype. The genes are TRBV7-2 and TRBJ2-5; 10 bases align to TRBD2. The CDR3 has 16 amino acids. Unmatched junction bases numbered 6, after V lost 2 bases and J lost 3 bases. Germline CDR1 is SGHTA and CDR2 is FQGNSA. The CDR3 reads CASSLNSLAGEETQYF. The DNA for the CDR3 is TGTGCCAGCAGCTTAAATTCGCTAGCGGGGGAAGAGACCCAGTACTTC.

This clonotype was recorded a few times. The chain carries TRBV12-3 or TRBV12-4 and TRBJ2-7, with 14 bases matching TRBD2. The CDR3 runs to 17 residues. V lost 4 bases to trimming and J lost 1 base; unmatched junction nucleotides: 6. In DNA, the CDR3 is TGTGCCAGCAGTTCGGGGACTAGCGGGAGTCGGTCCTACGAGCAGTACTTC. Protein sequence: CASSSGTSGSRSYEQYF.

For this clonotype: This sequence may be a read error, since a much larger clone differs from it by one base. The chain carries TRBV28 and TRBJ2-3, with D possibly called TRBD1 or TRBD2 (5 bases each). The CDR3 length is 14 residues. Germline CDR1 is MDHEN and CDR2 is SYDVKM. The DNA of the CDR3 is TGTGCGACAACCACGGGGACCCCCGCCGATACGCAGTATTTT. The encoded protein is CATTTGTPADTQYF.

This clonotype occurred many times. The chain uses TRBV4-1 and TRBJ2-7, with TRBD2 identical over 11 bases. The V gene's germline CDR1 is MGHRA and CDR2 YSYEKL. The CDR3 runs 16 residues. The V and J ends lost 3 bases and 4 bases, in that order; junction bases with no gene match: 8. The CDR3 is CASSHLAGGPGYEQYF. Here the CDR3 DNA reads TGCGCCAGCAGCCACTTAGCGGGGGGGCCTGGGTACGAGCAGTACTTC.

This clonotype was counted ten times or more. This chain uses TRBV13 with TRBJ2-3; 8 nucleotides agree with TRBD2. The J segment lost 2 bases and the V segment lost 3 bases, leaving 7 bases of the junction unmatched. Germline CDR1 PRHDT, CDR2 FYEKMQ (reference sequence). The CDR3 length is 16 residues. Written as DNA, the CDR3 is TGTGCCAGCAGCTTGGGGCTAGCGGGCACCACAGATACGCAGTATTTT. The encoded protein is CASSLGLAGTTDTQYF.

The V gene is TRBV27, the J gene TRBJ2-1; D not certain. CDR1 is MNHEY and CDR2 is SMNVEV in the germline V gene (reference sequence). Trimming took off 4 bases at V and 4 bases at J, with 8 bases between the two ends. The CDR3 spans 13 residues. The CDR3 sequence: CASSSGPYNEQFF. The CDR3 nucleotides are TGTGCCAGCAGTTCCGGACCGTACAATGAGCAGTTCTTC.

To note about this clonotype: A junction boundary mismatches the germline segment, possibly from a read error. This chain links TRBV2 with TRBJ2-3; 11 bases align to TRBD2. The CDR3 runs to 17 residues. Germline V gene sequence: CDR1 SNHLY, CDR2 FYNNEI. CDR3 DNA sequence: TGTGCCAGCAGTGTCACAACTAGCGGGGGATATACAGAAACGCAGTATTTT. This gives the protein CASSVTTSGGYTETQYF.

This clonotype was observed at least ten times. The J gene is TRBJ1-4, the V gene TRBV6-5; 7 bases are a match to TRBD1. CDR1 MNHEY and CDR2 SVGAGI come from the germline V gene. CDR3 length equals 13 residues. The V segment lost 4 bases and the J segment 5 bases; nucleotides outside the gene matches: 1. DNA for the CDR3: TGTGCCAGCAGTTTGACAGGGAATGAAAAACTGTTTTTT. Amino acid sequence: CASSLTGNEKLFF.

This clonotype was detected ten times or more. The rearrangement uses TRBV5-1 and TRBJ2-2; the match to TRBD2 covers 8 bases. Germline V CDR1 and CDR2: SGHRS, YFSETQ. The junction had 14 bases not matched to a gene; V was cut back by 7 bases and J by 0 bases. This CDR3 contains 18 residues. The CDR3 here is CASGRGGLPPPNTGELFF. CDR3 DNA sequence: TGCGCCAGCGGTCGGGGGGGACTTCCACCTCCGAACACCGGGGAGCTGTTTTTT.

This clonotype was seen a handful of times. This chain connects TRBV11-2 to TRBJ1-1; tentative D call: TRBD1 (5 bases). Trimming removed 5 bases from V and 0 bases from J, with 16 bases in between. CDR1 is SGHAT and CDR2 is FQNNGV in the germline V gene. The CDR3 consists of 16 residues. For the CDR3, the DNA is TGTGCCAGCAGCCCCCTGCAGGGTTCACTGAACACTGAAGCTTTCTTT. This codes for CASSPLQGSLNTEAFF.

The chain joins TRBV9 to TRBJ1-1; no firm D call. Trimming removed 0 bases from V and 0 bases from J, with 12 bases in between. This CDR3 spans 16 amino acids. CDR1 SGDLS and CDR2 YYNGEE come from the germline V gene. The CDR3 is CASSVVEGSMNTEAFF. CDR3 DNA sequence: TGTGCCAGCAGCGTAGTAGAGGGCTCCATGAACACTGAAGCTTTCTTT.

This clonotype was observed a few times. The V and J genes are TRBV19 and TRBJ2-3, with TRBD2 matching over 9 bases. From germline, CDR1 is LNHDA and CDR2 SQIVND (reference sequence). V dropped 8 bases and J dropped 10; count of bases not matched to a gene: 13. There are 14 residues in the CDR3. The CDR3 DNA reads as TGTGCCAGTCTCGGGACTAGCCAACCTGCTCCGCAGTATTTT. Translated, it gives CASLGTSQPAPQYF.

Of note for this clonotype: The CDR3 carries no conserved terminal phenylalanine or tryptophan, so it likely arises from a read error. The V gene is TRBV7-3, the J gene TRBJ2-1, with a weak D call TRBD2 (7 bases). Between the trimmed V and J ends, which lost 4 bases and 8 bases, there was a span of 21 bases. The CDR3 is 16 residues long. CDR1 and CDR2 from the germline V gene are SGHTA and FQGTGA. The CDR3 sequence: CASSSIGGEMVDEQFL. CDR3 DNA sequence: TGTGCCAGCAGCTCAATAGGGGGGGAGATGGTAGATGAGCAGTTCCTC.

The CDR3 region is CATSDLYSSGSPYNEQFF. In nucleotides, the CDR3 is TGTGCCACCAGTGATCTCTACTCTAGCGGGAGCCCCTACAATGAGCAGTTCTTC. The chain joins TRBV24-1 to TRBJ2-1; 10 positions match TRBD2. This CDR3 region has 18 residues. Trimming removed 3 bases from V and 2 bases from J; junction bases left unmatched: 9. In germline, CDR1 is KGHDR, CDR2 SFDVKD.

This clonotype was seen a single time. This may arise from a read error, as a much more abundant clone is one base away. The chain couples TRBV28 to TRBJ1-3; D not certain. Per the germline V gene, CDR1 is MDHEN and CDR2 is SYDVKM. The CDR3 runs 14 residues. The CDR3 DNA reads TGTCCCAGCAGCCTGCGGACTGCTGGAAACACCATATATTTT. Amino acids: CPSSLRTAGNTIYF.

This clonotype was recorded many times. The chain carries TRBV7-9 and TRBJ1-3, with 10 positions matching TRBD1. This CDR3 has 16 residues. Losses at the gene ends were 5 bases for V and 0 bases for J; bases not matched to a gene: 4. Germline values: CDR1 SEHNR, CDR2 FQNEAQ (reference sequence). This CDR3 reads CASSPGTGDSGNTIYF. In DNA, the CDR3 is TGTGCCAGCAGCCCCGGGACAGGGGACTCTGGAAACACCATATATTTT.

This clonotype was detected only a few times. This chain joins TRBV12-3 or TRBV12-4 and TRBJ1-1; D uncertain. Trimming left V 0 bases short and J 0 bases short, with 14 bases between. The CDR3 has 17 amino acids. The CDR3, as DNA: TGTGCCAGCAGTTTAGCCTGGGATAAAGGGTTGAACACTGAAGCTTTCTTT. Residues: CASSLAWDKGLNTEAFF.